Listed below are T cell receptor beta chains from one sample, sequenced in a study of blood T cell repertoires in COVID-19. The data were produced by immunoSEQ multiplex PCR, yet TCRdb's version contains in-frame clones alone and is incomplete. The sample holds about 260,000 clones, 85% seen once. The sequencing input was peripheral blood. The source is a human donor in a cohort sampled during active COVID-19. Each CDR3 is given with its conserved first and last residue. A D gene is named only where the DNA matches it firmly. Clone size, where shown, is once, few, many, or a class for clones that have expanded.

TGTGCCAGCAGCTCGCCCGGGACTACCAGCACAGATACGCAGTATTTT CASSSPGTTSTDTQYF TRBD2 TRBJ2-3 TRBV5-4 -
TGTGCCAGCAGTGAAGTTAGGGGTGGTCAGCCCCAGCATTTT CASSEVRGGQPQHF - TRBJ1-5 TRBV6-1 -
TGTGCCAGCAGCTCCGGGAACGCCTACAATGAGCAGTTCTTC CASSSGNAYNEQFF - TRBJ2-1 TRBV5-4 -
TGTGCCAGCAGCCCCTTGCTAGTGATCGGGGAGCTGTTTTTT CASSPLLVIGELFF - TRBJ2-2 TRBV7-2 -
TGTGCCAGCAGCCCGGGACAGGGGGCCCGCCGGGGCCAAGAGACCCAGTACTTC CASSPGQGARRGQETQYF TRBD1 TRBJ2-5 TRBV7-9 -
TGTGCCAGCAGCTCGCGAAACACTGAAGCTTTCTTT CASSSRNTEAFF - TRBJ1-1 TRBV5-4 -
TGTGCCAGCAGTGCTAGCGGAACAACTAATGAAAAACTGTTTTTT CASSASGTTNEKLFF - TRBJ1-4 TRBV7-2 -
TGTGCCAGCAGCTTCGACAGAAAGACCCAGTACTTC CASSFDRKTQYF - TRBJ2-5 TRBV7-2 -
TGTGCCAGCAGCATACTTCAAAGAGCCCTTGGCACTGAAGCTTTCTTT CASSILQRALGTEAFF - TRBJ1-1 TRBV7-9 -
TGTGCCAGCAGCCCCGGTGGGAGCCGGAACAATGAGCAGTTCTTC CASSPGGSRNNEQFF - TRBJ2-1 TRBV5-4 once
TGTGCCAGCAGACGAGCTCAGGGAATCAATCAGCCCCAGCATTTT CASRRAQGINQPQHF - TRBJ1-5 TRBV6-5 -
TGTGCCAGCAGCTTAGGCGGAGCGGGAGTGGCAGATACGCAGTATTTT CASSLGGAGVADTQYF TRBD2 TRBJ2-3 TRBV7-9 -
TGTGCCAGCAGTTCCTCGGGGTATGGCTACACCTTC CASSSSGYGYTF - TRBJ1-2 TRBV27 -
TGTGCCAGCGGGACTAGCGGGCAAGAGACCCAGTACTTC CASGTSGQETQYF TRBD2 TRBJ2-5 TRBV6-6 -
TGTGCCAGCAGCCAGACAGGAACGCGCCAAGAGACCCAGTACTTC CASSQTGTRQETQYF - TRBJ2-5 TRBV3-1/TRBV3-2 -
TGCGCCAGCAGCCTGACAGCGGGAGGGCCTGGTGATGAGCAGTTCTTC CASSLTAGGPGDEQFF TRBD2 TRBJ2-1 TRBV5-1 -
TGTGCCAGCAGTGGACGGACTACTAGCTTCTCCTACGAGCAGTACTTC CASSGRTTSFSYEQYF - TRBJ2-7 TRBV28 -
TGTGCCAGCAGTGAGGGACAGATCCTCGAGACCCAGTACTTC CASSEGQILETQYF TRBD1 TRBJ2-5 TRBV2 once